The 23 T cell receptor beta chains below were found in one sample sequenced in a study of PD-1 blockade in classical Hodgkin lymphoma. TCRdb's table, derived via immunoSEQ multiplex PCR, lists solely in-frame clones and lacks some. The profile shows more than 12,000 clones, approximately 90% of them singletons. Noted time point: newly diagnosed, previously untreated cHL patient sample. After PBMCs were thawed, their CD8+ T cells were isolated by magnetic negative selection. Material: CD8+ T cells from blood. The receptors were sampled from a human donor with classical Hodgkin lymphoma.

The J gene is TRBJ2-7, the V gene TRBV5-5; no clear D. The germline V gene encodes CDR1 SGHKS and CDR2 YYEKEE (reference sequence). CDR3 length equals 15 residues. With 4 bases removed from V and 3 bases from J, the gap between germline ends came to 17 bases. CDR3: CASSPDLGQSYEQYF. CDR3 in DNA: TGTGCCAGCAGCCCTGACTTGGGCCAAAGCTACGAGCAGTACTTC.

This chain uses TRBV9 with TRBJ2-1; the match to TRBD2 covers 10 bases. V was pared by 0 bases and J by 4 bases, with 7 bases of the junction left unmatched. From germline, CDR1 is SGDLS and CDR2 YYNGEE. This CDR3 has 17 amino acids. CDR3 amino acids: CASSVDSGLAAYNEQFF. CDR3 nucleotide sequence: TGTGCCAGCAGCGTAGACTCCGGACTAGCGGCATACAATGAGCAGTTCTTC.

This rearrangement joins TRBV15 to TRBJ2-3; the match to TRBD2 covers 8 bases. This CDR3 has 13 amino acids. Germline CDR1 and CDR2: LNHNV and YYDKDF (reference sequence). V shed 8 bases and J 5 bases; nucleotides not matched to a gene: 6. CDR3 protein: CATGKREGDTQYF. The CDR3 DNA reads as TGTGCCACCGGTAAACGGGAGGGAGATACGCAGTATTTT.

The rearrangement links TRBV25-1 to TRBJ2-5; the D is unclear. V lost 2 bases and J 4 bases, leaving 11 bases between the germline ends. There are 14 residues in the CDR3. The germline gives CDR1 MGHDK, CDR2 SYGVNS. The CDR3 reads CASSEDPAGETQYF. In DNA, the CDR3 is TGTGCCAGCAGTGAAGACCCGGCTGGAGAGACCCAGTACTTC. Variable domain in full (rest from reference TRBV25-1 and TRBJ2-5): EADIYQTPRYLVIGTGKKITLECSQTMGHDKMYWYQQDPGMELHLIHYSYGVNSTEKGDLSSESTVSRIRTEHFPLTLESARPSHTSQYLCASSEDPAGETQYFGPGTRLLVL.

This clone was counted once. V gene TRBV6-5 combines with J gene TRBJ2-7; TRBD1 matches at 11 bases. This CDR3 comprises 16 residues. Losses at the gene ends were 2 bases for V and 5 bases for J; bases not matched to a gene: 8. Per the germline V gene, CDR1 is MNHEY and CDR2 is SVGAGI. CDR3 protein: CASSYEAGTGGNEQYV. CDR3 coding DNA: TGTGCCAGCAGTTACGAAGCCGGGACAGGGGGGAACGAGCAGTACGTC.

J is TRBJ1-1 and V is TRBV6-5, with no clear D. V was cut by 7 bases and J by 3 bases, with 18 bases left in between. The CDR3 consists of 15 residues. Germline CDR1 and CDR2: MNHEY and SVGAGI. CDR3 bases: TGTGCCAGCACTCACACCGAAGCGCGGGACACTGAAGCTTTCTTT. Its protein is CASTHTEARDTEAFF.

The chain employs TRBV7-8 and TRBJ2-7, with 7 bases fitting TRBD1. The V gene end was trimmed by 3 bases and the J gene end by 5 bases; junction bases not matched to a gene: 10. This CDR3 spans 15 amino acids. Germline-derived CDR1 and CDR2 are SGHVS and FQNEAQ. The CDR3 loop reads CASSLYPSRGNEQYF. DNA for the CDR3: TGTGCCAGCAGCTTGTACCCCTCCAGGGGGAACGAGCAGTACTTC.

The V gene is TRBV27, the J gene TRBJ1-1, with a possible D match to TRBD1 (6 bases). The germline V gene has CDR1 MNHEY and CDR2 SMNVEV (reference sequence). CDR3 length: 16 amino acids. V lost 0 bases to trimming and J lost 0 bases, with 11 bases between them. For the CDR3, the DNA is TGTGCCAGCAGTTTATCCGGGGGGCTCATGAACACTGAAGCTTTCTTT. It codes for CASSLSGGLMNTEAFF.

The chain links TRBV2 to TRBJ1-3, with TRBD1 as a possible D gene (5 bases). V was shortened by 8 bases and J by 7 bases, with 21 bases between the two germline ends. The V gene's germline CDR1 is SNHLY and CDR2 FYNNEI. The CDR3 consists of 15 residues. The CDR3 nucleotides read TGTGCCAGCGGGGATGTGATGGGGCCCCGGAACACCATATATTTT. Translated, it gives CASGDVMGPRNTIYF.

This clone was observed a few times. The V call is TRBV7-9, the J call TRBJ1-3; D unresolved. Germline lookup yields CDR1 SEHNR and CDR2 FQNEAQ (reference sequence). This CDR3 comprises 15 residues. V was trimmed by 5 bases and J by 0 bases, leaving 11 bases between them. CDR3 DNA sequence: TGTGCCAGCAGCCCAGACCCGCGCTCTGGAAACACCATATATTTT. Translated, it gives CASSPDPRSGNTIYF.

This chain joins TRBV7-6 and TRBJ1-2, with D unresolved. This CDR3 is built from 13 residues. The germline CDR1 and CDR2 sequences are SGHVS and FNYEAQ. The ends were cut back, 1 base at V and 5 bases at J, with 8 bases in the middle. The DNA for the CDR3 is TGTGCCAGCAGCTTAGGGGAAGGGTATGGCTACACCTTC. Translated: CASSLGEGYGYTF.

This clone was detected only once. The rearrangement links TRBV4-1 to TRBJ2-1; possible D gene TRBD2, 7 bases. The CDR3 loop spans 14 amino acids. CDR1 MGHRA and CDR2 YSYEKL come from the germline V gene. Deletions cut 3 bases from V and 7 bases from J, with 13 bases between. The chain's CDR3 is CASSQLGGGNEQFF. CDR3 nucleotide sequence: TGCGCCAGCAGCCAGTTAGGGGGGGGGAATGAGCAGTTCTTC.

The V and J genes are TRBV15 and TRBJ2-3; D gene unclear. V was pared by 0 bases and J by 0 bases, with 13 bases between. The CDR3 is 17 amino acids. CDR1 and CDR2 (germline): LNHNV, YYDKDF (reference sequence). The CDR3 loop reads CATSRDSLEGSTDTQYF. The CDR3 DNA follows: TGTGCCACCAGCAGAGATAGTCTAGAAGGAAGCACAGATACGCAGTATTTT. The full variable domain, rest sourced from reference TRBV15 and TRBJ2-3, is DAMVIQNPRYQVTQFGKPVTLSCSQTLNHNVMYWYQQKSSQAPKLLFHYYDKDFNNEADTPDNFQSRRPNTSFCFLDIRSPGLGDTAMYLCATSRDSLEGSTDTQYFGPGTRLTVL.

The V call is TRBV9, the J call TRBJ2-1; no definite D call. V lost 2 bases to trimming and J lost 4 bases, with 13 bases between them. This CDR3 comprises 15 residues. Germline CDR1 is SGDLS and CDR2 is YYNGEE. The CDR3 loop is CASSVSGELYNEQFF. The DNA for the CDR3 is TGTGCCAGCAGCGTTTCTGGCGAACTTTACAATGAGCAGTTCTTC.

V gene TRBV5-6 combines with J gene TRBJ2-7, with 7 bases fitting TRBD2. Losses at the gene ends were 4 bases for V and 6 bases for J; bases not matched to a gene: 4. Germline V gives CDR1 SGHDT, CDR2 YYEEEE. There are 12 residues in the CDR3. CDR3 amino acids: CASSRLASEQYF. CDR3 sequence (DNA): TGTGCCAGCAGCCGACTAGCCAGCGAGCAGTACTTC.

The V gene is TRBV28, the J gene TRBJ2-7, with D unresolved. The CDR3 has 15 residues. The V and J ends lost 6 bases and 2 bases respectively, with 17 bases between them. Germline values: CDR1 MDHEN, CDR2 SYDVKM. CDR3 protein: CASSPPKETPYEQYF. Here the CDR3 DNA reads TGTGCCAGCAGCCCTCCAAAGGAAACCCCCTACGAGCAGTACTTC.

This clone occurred a few times. The chain links TRBV5-4 to TRBJ1-2; weak D call: TRBD1 (5 bases). There are 11 residues in the CDR3. V lost 10 bases and J 14 bases, leaving 21 bases between the germline ends. Germline CDR1 and CDR2: SGHNT and YYREEE (reference sequence). CDR3 DNA: TGTGCCGAAGAGGGTGGGGGACCGGCGACCTTC. Protein sequence: CAEEGGGPATF.

The chain couples TRBV5-4 to TRBJ1-2; D call uncertain. V was pared by 1 base and J by 8 bases, with 18 bases between. Germline V gives CDR1 SGHNT, CDR2 YYREEE (reference sequence). This CDR3 comprises 15 residues. CDR3 sequence reads: CASSLNRRPQRGYTF. The CDR3 DNA is TGTGCCAGCAGCTTGAACCGGCGCCCCCAGAGGGGCTACACCTTC.

J is TRBJ1-1 and V is TRBV7-8; no definite D call. Trimming stripped 8 bases from V and 0 bases from J, with 10 bases between. The germline V gene has CDR1 SGHVS and CDR2 FQNEAQ. The CDR3 runs to 13 residues. The DNA for the CDR3 is TGTGCCAGCCTCCTAGGGATGAACACTGAAGCTTTCTTT. This translates into CASLLGMNTEAFF.

The rearrangement joins TRBV27 to TRBJ2-7, with 7 bases aligning to TRBD2. The CDR3 covers 16 residues. V shed 5 bases, J shed 0 bases, and the junction held 10 bases outside the gene matches. Germline lookup yields CDR1 MNHEY and CDR2 SMNVEV (reference sequence). CDR3 sequence (DNA): TGTGCCAGCAGTCTCGGGGAGGGACGCCGCTCCTACGAGCAGTACTTC. Translation: CASSLGEGRRSYEQYF.

This sequence joins TRBV20-1 and TRBJ2-1; D not resolved. The V and J ends lost 3 bases and 6 bases respectively, with 6 bases between them. CDR3 length equals 11 residues. Germline loops: CDR1 DFQATT, CDR2 SNEGSKA (reference sequence). The CDR3 nucleotides are TGCAGTGCTAGTCTTCTCAATGAGCAGTTCTTC. The encoded protein is CSASLLNEQFF.

The V gene is TRBV6-5, the J gene TRBJ2-2; D possibly uses TRBD1 or TRBD2 (6 bases each). The CDR3 is 14 residues long. CDR1 is MNHEY, CDR2 SVGAGI, per germline. V was shortened by 8 bases and J by 4 bases, with 14 bases between the two germline ends. CDR3 coding DNA: TGTGCCAGCTCGGGGGCGAGGAGCACCGGGGAGCTGTTTTTT. It specifies CASSGARSTGELFF.

The chain employs TRBV27 and TRBJ2-3; tentative D call: TRBD2 (5 bases). Per the germline V gene, CDR1 is MNHEY and CDR2 is SMNVEV (reference sequence). CDR3 length: 14 amino acids. Trimming stripped 3 bases from V and 6 bases from J, with 13 bases between. CDR3 region: CASSFTASGDTQYF. The CDR3 DNA follows: TGTGCCAGCAGTTTTACCGCATCGGGGGATACGCAGTATTTT.